One T cell receptor beta chain is described in this entry. CDR1 SEHNR and CDR2 FQNEAQ come from the germline V gene (reference sequence). The V end lost 3 bases, the J end lost 4 bases, and 9 bases lay between the germline ends. The CDR3 length is 13 residues. This sample is part of a study of T cell responses to AZD1222 COVID-19 vaccine. Data came from immunoSEQ multiplex PCR; TCRdb stores just in-frame clones and leaves some out. The sample has 95,000 to 100,000 clones, more than 75% seen once. The sample consisted of peripheral blood, taken on day 0 of AZD1222 vaccination. The TCR was taken from an adult in good health. The chain recombines TRBV7-9 with TRBJ1-2; a possible D gene is TRBD1 (5 bases). In nucleotides, the CDR3 is TGTGCCAGCAGCTTGTCAGGGTCCTATGGCTACACCTTC. This translates into CASSLSGSYGYTF. The full variable domain, with the rest looked up from reference TRBV7-9 and TRBJ1-2, is DTGVSQNPRHKITKRGQNVTFRCDPISEHNRLYWYRQTLGQGPEFLTYFQNEAQLEKSRLLSDRFSAERPKGSFSTLEIQRTEQGDSAMYLCASSLSGSYGYTFGSGTRLTVV.